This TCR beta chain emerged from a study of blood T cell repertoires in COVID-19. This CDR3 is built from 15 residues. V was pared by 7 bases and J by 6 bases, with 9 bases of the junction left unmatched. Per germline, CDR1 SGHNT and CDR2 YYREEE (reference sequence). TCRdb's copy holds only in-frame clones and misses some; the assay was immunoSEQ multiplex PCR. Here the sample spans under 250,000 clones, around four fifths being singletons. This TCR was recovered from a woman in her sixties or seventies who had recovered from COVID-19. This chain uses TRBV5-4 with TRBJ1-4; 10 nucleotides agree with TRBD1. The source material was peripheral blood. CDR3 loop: CASAPKGTGDEKLFF. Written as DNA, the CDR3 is TGTGCCAGCGCCCCAAAGGGGACAGGGGATGAAAAACTGTTTTTT.